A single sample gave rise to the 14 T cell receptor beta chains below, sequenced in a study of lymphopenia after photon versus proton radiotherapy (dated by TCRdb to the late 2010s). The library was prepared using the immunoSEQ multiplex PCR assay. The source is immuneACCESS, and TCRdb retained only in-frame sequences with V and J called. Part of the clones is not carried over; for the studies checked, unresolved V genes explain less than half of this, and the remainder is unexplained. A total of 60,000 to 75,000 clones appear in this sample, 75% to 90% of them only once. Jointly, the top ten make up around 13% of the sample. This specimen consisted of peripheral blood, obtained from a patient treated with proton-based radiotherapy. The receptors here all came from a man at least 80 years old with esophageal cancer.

The CDR3 protein is CASPFSTDTQYF. CDR3 in DNA: TGTGCCAGCCCATTTAGCACAGATACGCAGTATTTT. V usage is TRBV6-1 and J usage is TRBJ2-3; D is uncertain. Germline loops: CDR1 MNHNS, CDR2 SASEGT. The V gene lost 8 bases and the J gene lost 0 bases, with 6 bases spanning the gap. The CDR3 is 12 amino acids.

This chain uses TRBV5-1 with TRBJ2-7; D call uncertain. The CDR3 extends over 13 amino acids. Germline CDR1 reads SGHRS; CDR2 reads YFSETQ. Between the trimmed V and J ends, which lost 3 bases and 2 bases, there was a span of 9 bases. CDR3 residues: CASSSDFTYEQYF. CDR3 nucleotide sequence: TGCGCCAGCAGCTCGGATTTTACCTACGAGCAGTACTTC.

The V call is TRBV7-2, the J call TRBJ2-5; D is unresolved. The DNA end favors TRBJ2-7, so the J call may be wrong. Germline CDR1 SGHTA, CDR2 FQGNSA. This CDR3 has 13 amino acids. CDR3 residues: CASSPNIPYEQYF. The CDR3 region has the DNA TGTGCCAGCAGCCCGAATATCCCCTACGAGCAGTACTTC.

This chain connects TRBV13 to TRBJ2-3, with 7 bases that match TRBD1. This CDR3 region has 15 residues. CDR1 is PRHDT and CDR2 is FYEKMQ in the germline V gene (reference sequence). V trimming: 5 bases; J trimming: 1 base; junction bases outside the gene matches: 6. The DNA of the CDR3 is TGTGCCAGCAGCACCAACAGGGGAGGCACAGATACGCAGTATTTT. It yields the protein CASSTNRGGTDTQYF. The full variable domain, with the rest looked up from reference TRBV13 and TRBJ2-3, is AAGVIQSPRHLIKEKRETATLKCYPIPRHDTVYWYQQGPGQDPQFLISFYEKMQSDKGSIPDRFSAQQFSDYHSELNMSSLELGDSALYFCASSTNRGGTDTQYFGPGTRLTVL.

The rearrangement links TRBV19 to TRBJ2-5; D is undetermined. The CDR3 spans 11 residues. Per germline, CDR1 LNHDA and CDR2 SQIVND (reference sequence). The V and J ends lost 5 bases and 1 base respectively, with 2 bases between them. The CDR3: CASSGQETQYF. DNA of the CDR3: TGTGCCAGTAGTGGCCAAGAGACCCAGTACTTC.

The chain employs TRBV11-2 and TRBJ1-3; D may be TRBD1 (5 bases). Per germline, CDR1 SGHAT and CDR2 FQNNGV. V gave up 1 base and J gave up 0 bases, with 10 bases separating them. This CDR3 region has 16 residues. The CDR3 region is CASSLAGAGSGNTIYF. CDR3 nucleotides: TGTGCCAGCAGCTTAGCCGGGGCGGGCTCTGGAAACACCATATATTTT.

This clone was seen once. The DNA of the CDR3 is TGTGCCAGCTCACGGCAGGACAATCAGCCCCAGCATTTT. Translated, it gives CASSRQDNQPQHF. The genes are TRBV18 and TRBJ1-5; D is ambiguous. The length of the CDR3 is 13 residues. Trimming left V 4 bases short and J 3 bases short, with 7 bases between. Germline CDR1 reads KGHSH; CDR2 reads LQKENI.

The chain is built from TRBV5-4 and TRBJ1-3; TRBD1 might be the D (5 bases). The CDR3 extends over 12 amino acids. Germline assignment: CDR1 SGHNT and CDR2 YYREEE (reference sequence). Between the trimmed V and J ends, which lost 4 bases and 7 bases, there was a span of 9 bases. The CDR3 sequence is CASSTDKNTIYF. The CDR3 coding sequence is TGTGCCAGCAGCACGGACAAGAACACCATATATTTT.

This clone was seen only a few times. The CDR3 region is CASSTSGTGAYSPLHF. DNA of the CDR3: TGTGCCAGCAGCACATCCGGGACAGGGGCATACTCACCCCTCCACTTT. The rearrangement links TRBV7-2 to TRBJ1-6; TRBD1 matches 10 bases. J gave up 10 bases and V 5 bases, and 11 bases lay outside the gene matches. This CDR3 is built from 16 residues. CDR1 and CDR2 (germline): SGHTA, FQGNSA. Variable domain in full (rest from reference TRBV7-2 and TRBJ1-6): GAGVSQSPSNKVTEKGKDVELRCDPISGHTALYWYRQSLGQGLEFLIYFQGNSAPDKSGLPSDRFSAERTGGSVSTLTIQRTQQEDSAVYLCASSTSGTGAYSPLHFGNGTRLTVT.

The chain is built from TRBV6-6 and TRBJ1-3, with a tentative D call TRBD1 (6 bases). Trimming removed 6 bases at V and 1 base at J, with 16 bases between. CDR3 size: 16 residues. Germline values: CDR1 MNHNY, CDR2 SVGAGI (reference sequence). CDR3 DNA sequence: TGTGCCAGCAGCAATTACAGGGTTCGGTCTGGAAACACCATATATTTT. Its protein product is CASSNYRVRSGNTIYF.

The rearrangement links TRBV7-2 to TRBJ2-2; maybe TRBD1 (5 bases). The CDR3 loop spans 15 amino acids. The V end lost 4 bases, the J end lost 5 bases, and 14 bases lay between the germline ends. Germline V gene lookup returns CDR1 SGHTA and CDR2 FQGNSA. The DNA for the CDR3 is TGTGCCAGCAGCTCAACAGGTGCGGCTACCGGGGAGCTGTTTTTT. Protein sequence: CASSSTGAATGELFF.

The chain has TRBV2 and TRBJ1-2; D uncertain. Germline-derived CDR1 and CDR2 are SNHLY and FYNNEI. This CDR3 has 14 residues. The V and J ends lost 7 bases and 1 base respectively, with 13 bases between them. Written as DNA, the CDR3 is TGTGCCAGCAAAAGGAGCTGGCTTAACTATGGCTACACCTTC. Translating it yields CASKRSWLNYGYTF.

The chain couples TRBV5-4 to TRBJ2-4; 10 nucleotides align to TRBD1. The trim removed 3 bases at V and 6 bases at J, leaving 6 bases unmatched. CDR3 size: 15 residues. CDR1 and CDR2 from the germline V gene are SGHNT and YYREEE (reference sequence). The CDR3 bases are TGTGCCAGCAGCTCGCCGGGACAGGGGACAAACATTCAGTACTTC. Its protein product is CASSSPGQGTNIQYF.

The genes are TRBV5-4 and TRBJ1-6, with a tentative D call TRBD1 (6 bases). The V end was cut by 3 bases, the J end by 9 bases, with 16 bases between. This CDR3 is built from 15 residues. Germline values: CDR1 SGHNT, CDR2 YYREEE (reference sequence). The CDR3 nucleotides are TGTGCCAGCAGCTCCGCCGGACAGCACCCTTCACCCCTCCACTTT. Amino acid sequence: CASSSAGQHPSPLHF.